This T cell receptor beta chain was captured in a study of blood T cell repertoires in COVID-19. This clone was counted only a few times. Libraries were prepared by immunoSEQ multiplex PCR; TCRdb keeps only in-frame clonotypes and omits some of them. The sample has 490,000 or so clones, about 85% seen once; the top ten hold 8% to 9.5%. Germline V gene data show CDR1 as SNHLY and CDR2 as FYNNEI. The CDR3 length is 17 residues. Unmatched junction bases numbered 7, after V lost 0 bases and J lost 1 base. The chain combines TRBV2 with TRBJ1-1; 8 bases are a match to TRBD1. Sample: PBMCs or T cells enriched from blood (not recorded which). This TCR derives from a woman aged 60-75 years who had recovered from COVID-19. The CDR3 sequence is CASSEALRGTGNTEAFF. In DNA, the CDR3 is TGTGCCAGCAGTGAAGCGCTTCGGGGGACAGGGAACACTGAAGCTTTCTTT.